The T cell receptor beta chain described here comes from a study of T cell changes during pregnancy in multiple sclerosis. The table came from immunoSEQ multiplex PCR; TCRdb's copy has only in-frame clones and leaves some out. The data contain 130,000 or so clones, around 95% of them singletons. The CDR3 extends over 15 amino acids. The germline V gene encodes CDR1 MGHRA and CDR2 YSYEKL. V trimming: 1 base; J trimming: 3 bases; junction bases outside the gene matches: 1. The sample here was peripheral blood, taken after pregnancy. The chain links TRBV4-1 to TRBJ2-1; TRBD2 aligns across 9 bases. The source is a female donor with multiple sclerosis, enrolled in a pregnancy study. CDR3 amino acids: CASSQGLADYNEQFF. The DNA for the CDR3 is TGCGCCAGCAGCCAAGGACTAGCGGACTACAATGAGCAGTTCTTC.